Shown below are 11 T cell receptor beta chains from a single sample sequenced in a study of cytomegalovirus exposure and HLA in healthy donors. The primer mix had 60 Vbeta and 13 Jbeta primers. Some clones are missing from TCRdb's copy, which holds only in-frame ones; the method was immunoSEQ multiplex PCR. This table holds about 160,000 clones, 75% to 85% found once. Sequenced material: PBMCs. The receptors originated from a female donor in good health and CMV-seronegative.

This chain links TRBV7-9 with TRBJ2-1; 7 bases align to TRBD2. After removal of 4 bases from V and 6 bases from J, the junction contained 6 bases not matched to a gene. This CDR3 is built from 14 residues. In germline, CDR1 is SEHNR, CDR2 FQNEAQ (reference sequence). The DNA of the CDR3 is TGTGCCAGCAGCTATACTAGCGCCGTCAATGAGCAGTTCTTC. Translating gives CASSYTSAVNEQFF.

The J gene is TRBJ2-6, the V gene TRBV7-9; maybe TRBD2 (6 bases). Germline-derived CDR1 and CDR2 are SEHNR and FQNEAQ (reference sequence). Trimming took off 6 bases at V and 3 bases at J, with 15 bases between the two ends. The CDR3 spans 16 residues. The CDR3 bases are TGTGCCAGCAGTTTCTCCTCCGGGGGTGGGGCCAACGTCCTGACTTTC. Amino acids: CASSFSSGGGANVLTF.

As DNA, the CDR3 is TGTGCCAGCAGCGTAGTAGGGACTACAACAGATACGCAGTATTTT. Amino acid sequence: CASSVVGTTTDTQYF. The chain recombines TRBV9 with TRBJ2-3, with 7 nucleotides matching TRBD2. This CDR3 has 15 residues. CDR1 is SGDLS, CDR2 YYNGEE, per germline. Trimming at V came to 0 bases and at J to 3 bases, leaving 4 bases not matched to a gene.

V and J are TRBV19 and TRBJ2-7; possibly TRBD2 for D (5 bases). Trimming took 3 bases from V and 4 from J, leaving 13 bases between them. CDR1 LNHDA and CDR2 SQIVND come from the germline V gene (reference sequence). The CDR3 spans 14 residues. CDR3 region: CASSIGRGRYEQYF. CDR3 in DNA: TGTGCCAGTAGTATCGGTCGGGGAAGGTACGAGCAGTACTTC. Drawing the rest from reference TRBV19 and TRBJ2-7, the complete variable domain is DGGITQSPKYLFRKEGQNVTLSCEQNLNHDAMYWYRQDPGQGLRLIYYSQIVNDFQKGDIAEGYSVSREKKESFPLTVTSAQKNPTAFYLCASSIGRGRYEQYFGPGTRLTVT.

There are a few counts of this clone. This chain joins TRBV28 and TRBJ1-1; 8 bases align to TRBD1. With 2 bases clipped from V and 11 bases from J, the junction kept 10 bases outside the gene matches. From germline, CDR1 is MDHEN and CDR2 SYDVKM. There are 14 residues in the CDR3. This chain's CDR3 is CASSLPPGQGGAFF. The CDR3 DNA follows: TGTGCCAGCAGTTTACCCCCAGGACAGGGTGGGGCTTTCTTT.

This clone appeared a few times. The rearrangement uses TRBV19 and TRBJ1-2, with 9 bases lining up with TRBD1. Trimming removed 6 bases from V and 7 bases from J; junction bases left unmatched: 9. This CDR3 comprises 14 residues. Looked up from germline, CDR1 is LNHDA and CDR2 is SQIVND (reference sequence). The DNA of the CDR3 is TGTGCCAGTAGCTTGACCGGGACAGGGTTTGGCTACACCTTC. Protein product: CASSLTGTGFGYTF.

V is TRBV11-1 and J is TRBJ1-6, with TRBD1 as a possible D gene (5 bases). CDR3 length: 14 amino acids. Germline V gene sequence: CDR1 SGHAT, CDR2 FQDESV (reference sequence). V lost 3 bases and J 5 bases, leaving 8 bases between the germline ends. The CDR3 coding sequence is TGTGCCAGCAGCTTCGGGACTGATAATTCACCCCTCCACTTT. This translates into CASSFGTDNSPLHF.

This clone was counted only a few times. Other DNA sequences in this sample translate to the same CDR3. J is TRBJ2-7 and V is TRBV5-1, with D perhaps TRBD1 (5 bases). The CDR3 has 15 residues. V lost 2 bases, J lost 1 base, and 13 bases lay in between. Germline CDR1 reads SGHRS; CDR2 reads YFSETQ. This CDR3 is CASSFTGVGSYEQYF. In nucleotides, the CDR3 is TGCGCCAGCAGCTTCACAGGAGTAGGGTCCTACGAGCAGTACTTC.

The chain recombines TRBV7-9 with TRBJ1-5, with D possibly being TRBD1 (5 bases). Trimming took 4 bases from V and 3 from J, leaving 16 bases between them. The CDR3 sequence is 16 residues long. The germline CDR1 and CDR2 sequences are SEHNR and FQNEAQ (reference sequence). The CDR3 DNA reads TGTGCCAGCAGCTATTCAGGGTCGAGACACAATCAGCCCCAGCATTTT. Its translation is CASSYSGSRHNQPQHF.

CDR3 nucleotides: TGCGCCAGCAGTTTGACAGGGGAAGATACGCAGTATTTT. As protein: CASSLTGEDTQYF. The chain is built from TRBV5-1 and TRBJ2-3; 8 nucleotides match TRBD1. Germline trimming cut 5 bases from V and 5 bases from J; bases unmatched to any gene: 4. Germline V gene sequence: CDR1 SGHRS, CDR2 YFSETQ. This CDR3 is built from 13 residues. The variable domain in full, with the rest retrieved from reference TRBV5-1 and TRBJ2-3, is KAGVTQTPRYLIKTRGQQVTLSCSPISGHRSVSWYQQTPGQGLQFLFEYFSETQRNKGNFPGRFSGRQFSNSRSEMNVSTLELGDSALYLCASSLTGEDTQYFGPGTRLTVL.

This clone has more than one count but fewer than ten. The chain couples TRBV6-6 to TRBJ2-2; 9 positions agree with TRBD1. Germline V gene data show CDR1 as MNHNY and CDR2 as SVGAGI (reference sequence). V was pared by 10 bases and J by 5 bases, with 2 bases of the junction left unmatched. This CDR3 comprises 12 residues. CDR3: CATGQGTGELFF. The CDR3 DNA sequence: TGTGCCACCGGACAGGGGACCGGGGAGCTGTTTTTT.